Listed below are T cell receptor beta chains from one sample, sequenced in a study of shared clonotypes between healthy human individuals. Libraries were prepared by immunoSEQ multiplex PCR; TCRdb keeps only in-frame clonotypes and omits some of them. This repertoire shows approximately 710,000 clones, 90% found once; its top ten account for 34%. Material: memory CD8+ T cells from PBMCs. Receptors were obtained from a young man in good health. Some clones in this sample may be carry-over from other donors' samples. Both conserved end residues are part of each CDR3. The order of the fields is J gene, clone size, V gene, CDR3 protein. Where a row states a size, it is once, few, many or the class of an expanded clone; other rows omit it.

TRBJ2-1	NA	TRBV5-1	CASSLGLEYNERFF
TRBJ2-1	NA	TRBV2	CASSEGNLHNEQFF
TRBJ2-7	NA	TRBV28	CASSRTGRYEQYF
TRBJ1-4	NA	TRBV27	CASSLDLEGANEKLFF
TRBJ1-3	NA	TRBV14	CASSSWDRVGNTIYF
TRBJ1-1	few	TRBV19	CASSISGGMNTEAFF
TRBJ2-1	NA	TRBV28	CASSLFRVGSDEQFF
TRBJ1-1	NA	TRBV5-1	CASSLTGGLNTEAFF
TRBJ2-1	NA	TRBV19	CASRDLRNEQFF
TRBJ2-2	NA	TRBV6-5	CASSHQGTGELFF
TRBJ2-1	NA	TRBV7-8	CASSLETRTDYNEQFF
TRBJ1-1	NA	TRBV9	CASSVGGTGVIAFF
TRBJ2-3	NA	TRBV4-2	CASSQPPTTSTDTQYF
TRBJ2-3	NA	TRBV11-2	CASSLVLVLATDTQYF
TRBJ2-3	NA	TRBV6-4	CASSELAGGGDTQYF
TRBJ2-3	NA	TRBV28	CASSSIAGAATDTQYF
TRBJ2-3	NA	TRBV5-1	CASSFVDTQYF
TRBJ1-2	NA	TRBV4-2	CASSQEVNYGYTF
TRBJ1-4	NA	TRBV2	CASRAGQTNEKLFF
TRBJ2-7	NA	TRBV7-9	CASSFRAAENSYEQYF
TRBJ2-3	NA	TRBV4-1	CASSQGLAVRGGTDTQYF
TRBJ2-7	once	TRBV5-1	CASSLERVGSSYEQYF
TRBJ1-4	NA	TRBV4-3	CASSQLTGLENEKLFF